The clone carrying this T cell receptor (beta chain) was counted once. As yet, its antigen is unknown. This may be a read error, as it is one base from a much larger clone. The data derive from a study of glioma-infiltrating T cells. Study-level points and caveats: Gliomas, especially low-grade, showed above-expected tissue-blood divergence; non-neoplastic patients showed below.

Using RNA template, CDR3s of TCR alpha and beta were amplified with iRepertoire arm-PCR. TCRdb analysed the multiplex PCR reads with MiXCR anew, one entry per CDR3 protein. The sample has around 170,000 distinct CDR3 sequences; over 40% are singletons. The CDR3 is 14 amino acids. Germline V lookup: CDR1 SNHLY, CDR2 FYNNEI. V lost 7 bases to trimming and J lost 3 bases, with 13 bases between them. The origin of this receptor is a human donor with low-grade glioma or glioblastoma, undergoing nonglioma brain surgery, or in good health (not recorded which). The rearrangement uses TRBV2 and TRBJ1-5; D gene unclear. Sequencing was performed on glioma tissue, nonneoplastic brain tissue, or PBMCs (not recorded which). CDR3 in amino acids: CASNPTDYNQPQHF. The CDR3 nucleotides are TGTGCCAGCAATCCGACGGATTACAATCAGCCCCAGCATTTT.